This TCR beta chain was found in a study of long-term antiretroviral therapy in people with HIV. On the study more broadly: Specimens dating back about a decade before the 2015 immediate-ART recommendation are the oldest included.

At the survey level, the v3.0 immunoSEQ assay was run. The data were produced by immunoSEQ multiplex PCR, yet TCRdb's version contains in-frame clones alone and is incomplete. The table includes 20,000 to 30,000 clones, roughly 85% detected once. Turning to this clone: The antigen is undetermined.

Germline V gives CDR1 SGHRS, CDR2 YFSETQ. Trimming cost V 2 bases and J 7 bases; bases outside gene matches: 6. The CDR3 extends over 16 amino acids. Study-level findings and limits: No data were available on ART adherence, viral resistance or therapy changes.

The V and J genes are TRBV5-1 and TRBJ2-2; TRBD2 aligns across 12 bases. The receptor comes from a woman between 40 and 50 years old with HIV. The source was unsorted PBMCs, collected 1.2 years after starting antiretroviral therapy. In DNA, the CDR3 is TGCGCCAGCAGCTTTCGACTAGCGGGAGAAATCGGGGAGCTGTTTTTT. It yields the protein CASSFRLAGEIGELFF.